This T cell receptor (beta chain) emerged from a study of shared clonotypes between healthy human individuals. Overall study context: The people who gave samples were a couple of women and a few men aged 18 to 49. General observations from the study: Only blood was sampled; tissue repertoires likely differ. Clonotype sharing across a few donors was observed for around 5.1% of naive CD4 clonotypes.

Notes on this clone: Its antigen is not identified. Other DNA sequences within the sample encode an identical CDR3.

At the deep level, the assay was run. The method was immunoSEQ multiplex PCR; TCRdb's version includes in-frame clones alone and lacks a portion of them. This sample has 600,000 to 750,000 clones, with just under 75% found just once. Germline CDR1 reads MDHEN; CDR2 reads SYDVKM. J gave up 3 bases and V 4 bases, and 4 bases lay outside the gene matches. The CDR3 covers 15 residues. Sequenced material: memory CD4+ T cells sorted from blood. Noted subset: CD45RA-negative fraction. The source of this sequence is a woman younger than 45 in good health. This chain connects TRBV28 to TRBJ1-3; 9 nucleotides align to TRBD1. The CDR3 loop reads CASSSGQGDGNTIYF. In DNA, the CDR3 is TGTGCCAGCAGTTCGGGACAGGGTGATGGAAACACCATATATTTT. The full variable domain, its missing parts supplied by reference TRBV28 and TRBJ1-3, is DVKVTQSSRYLVKRTGEKVFLECVQDMDHENMFWYRQDPGLGLRLIYFSYDVKMKEKGDIPEGYSVSREKKERFSLILESASTNQTSMYLCASSSGQGDGNTIYFGEGSWLTVV.